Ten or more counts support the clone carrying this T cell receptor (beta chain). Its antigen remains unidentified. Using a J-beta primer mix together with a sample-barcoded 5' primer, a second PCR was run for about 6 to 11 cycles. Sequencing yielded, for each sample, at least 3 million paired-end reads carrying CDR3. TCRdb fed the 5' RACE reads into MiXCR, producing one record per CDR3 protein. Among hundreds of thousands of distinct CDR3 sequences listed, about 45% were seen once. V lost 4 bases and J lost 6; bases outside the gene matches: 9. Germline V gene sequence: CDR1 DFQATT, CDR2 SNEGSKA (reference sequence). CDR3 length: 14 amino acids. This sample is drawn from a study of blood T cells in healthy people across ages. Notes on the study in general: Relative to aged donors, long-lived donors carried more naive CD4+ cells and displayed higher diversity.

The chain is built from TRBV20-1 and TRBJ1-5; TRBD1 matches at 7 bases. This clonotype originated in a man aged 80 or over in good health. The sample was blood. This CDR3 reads CSAIDRVRGQPQHF. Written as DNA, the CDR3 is TGCAGTGCTATTGACAGGGTAAGGGGTCAGCCCCAGCATTTT.